Shown below are 27 T cell receptor beta chains from a single sample sequenced in a study of breast tumors, draining lymph nodes, adjacent tissues (dated by TCRdb to about 2016). The lymph node samples were taken from the axillary draining lymph nodes of breast cancer patients. The library was made by multiplex PCR. Sequencing was carried out with an Illumina HiSeq 2000. TCRdb reprocessing: public reads trimmed at Q25 with fastp, clones called with MiXCR, in-frame beta chains kept. Each entry is one CDR3 protein sequence, shown with its most common DNA and genes. The sample table shows some 140,000 distinct CDR3 sequences, and around 20% are seen once. The ten biggest clones cover roughly 2% of the sample. The material sequenced was axillary lymph node tissue. The receptor source for this set is a female donor with breast cancer. Some clones in this sample may be carry-over from other donors' samples.

This clonotype was detected many times. V is TRBV6-1 and J is TRBJ2-7; no firm D call. CDR3 size: 11 residues. Germline assignment: CDR1 MNHNS and CDR2 SASEGT. Trimming took off 1 base at V and 6 bases at J, with 4 bases between the two ends. CDR3 sequence reads: CASSEGGEQYF. The DNA for the CDR3 is TGTGCCAGCAGTGAAGGGGGCGAGCAGTACTTC.

This clonotype was seen many times. CDR3 nucleotide sequence: TGTGCCAGCGATCGGGACAGGGGTACAGATACGCAGTATTTT. As protein: CASDRDRGTDTQYF. The chain joins TRBV2 to TRBJ2-3, with 10 bases aligning to TRBD1. In germline, CDR1 is SNHLY, CDR2 FYNNEI. The CDR3 contains 14 residues. Germline trimming cut 8 bases from V and 3 bases from J; bases unmatched to any gene: 5.

This clonotype was observed many times. The chain couples TRBV6-5 to TRBJ2-3; 10 positions match TRBD2. V was pared by 2 bases and J by 3 bases, with 2 bases of the junction left unmatched. The CDR3 extends over 15 amino acids. Per the germline V gene, CDR1 is MNHEY and CDR2 is SVGAGI. CDR3 bases: TGTGCCAGCAGTTACGGGACTAGCGATACAGATACGCAGTATTTT. Its protein is CASSYGTSDTDTQYF.

This clonotype was seen many times. The rearrangement links TRBV20-1 to TRBJ2-1; 7 bases align to TRBD2. The CDR3 consists of 14 residues. Germline V gene lookup returns CDR1 DFQATT and CDR2 SNEGSKA (reference sequence). The V gene end was trimmed by 3 bases and the J gene end by 0 bases; junction bases not matched to a gene: 2. This CDR3 reads CSASRLASYNEQFF. CDR3 DNA: TGCAGTGCTAGCCGACTAGCCTCCTACAATGAGCAGTTCTTC.

CDR3 loop: CASSFRTVPRTGELFF. DNA of the CDR3: TGTGCCAGCAGTTTCCGGACAGTGCCCCGCACCGGGGAGCTGTTTTTT. V and J are TRBV28 and TRBJ2-2, with a possible D match to TRBD1 (6 bases). Germline CDR1 reads MDHEN; CDR2 reads SYDVKM. The V end was cut by 3 bases, the J end by 4 bases, with 15 bases between. This CDR3 comprises 16 residues.

This clonotype was seen repeatedly, ten times or more. The chain uses TRBV20-1 and TRBJ2-5; 10 nucleotides align to TRBD1. V was pared by 5 bases and J by 6 bases, with 12 bases of the junction left unmatched. The CDR3 runs 15 residues. Per germline, CDR1 DFQATT and CDR2 SNEGSKA (reference sequence). This CDR3 is CSAPSPTGGRKTQYF. In DNA form, the CDR3 reads TGCAGTGCTCCCTCCCCGACAGGGGGCAGAAAGACCCAGTACTTC.

There are many counts of this clonotype. The chain carries TRBV5-1 and TRBJ2-3; D ambiguous. Trimming took off 1 base at V and 0 bases at J, with 9 bases between the two ends. Germline V gives CDR1 SGHRS, CDR2 YFSETQ. The CDR3 length is 15 residues. The CDR3 reads CASSLRTESTDTQYF. DNA for the CDR3: TGCGCCAGCAGCTTGAGAACGGAAAGCACAGATACGCAGTATTTT.

Of note for this clonotype: This may arise from a read error, as a much more abundant clone is one base away. The DNA for the CDR3 is TGTGCCTGGAGTAGGGCGGACCAAGAGACCCAGTACTTC. Protein: CAWSRADQETQYF. The V call is TRBV30, the J call TRBJ2-5, with no clear D. V gave up 2 bases and J gave up 0 bases, with 7 bases separating them. The CDR3 runs to 13 residues. Germline CDR1 reads GTSNPN; CDR2 reads SVGIG (reference sequence).

Points on this clonotype: At one end, the junction sequence differs from germline, possibly due to a read error. The V and J genes are TRBV27 and TRBJ1-2, with 8 bases that match TRBD1. This CDR3 spans 14 amino acids. Germline CDR1 reads MNHEY; CDR2 reads SMNVEV (reference sequence). CDR3: CASSPWTGNYGYAF. CDR3 nucleotides: TGTGCCAGCAGTCCTTGGACAGGGAACTATGGCTACGCCTTC.

This clonotype was seen a handful of times. J is TRBJ2-2 and V is TRBV15; D is tentatively TRBD1 or TRBD2 (5 bases each). Germline V lookup: CDR1 LNHNV, CDR2 YYDKDF (reference sequence). V lost 0 bases to trimming and J lost 7 bases, with 12 bases between them. The length of the CDR3 is 15 residues. This CDR3 reads CATSRERGADGELFF. CDR3 DNA: TGTGCCACCAGCAGAGAAAGAGGGGCTGACGGGGAGCTGTTTTTT.

With respect to this clonotype: A much larger clone lies a single base off, so this may be a read error. The CDR3 protein is CASSVDLSGSTIYF. The CDR3 nucleotides are TGTGCCAGCAGCGTAGACCTCTCTGGAAGCACCATATATTTT. The J gene is TRBJ1-3, the V gene TRBV9; D remains unclear. Germline loops: CDR1 SGDLS, CDR2 YYNGEE. The CDR3 runs 14 residues. Full variable domain (rest looked up from reference TRBV9 and TRBJ1-3): DSGVTQTPKHLITATGQRVTLRCSPRSGDLSVYWYQQSLDQGLQFLIQYYNGEERAKGNILERFSAQQFPDLHSELNLSSLELGDSALYFCASSVDLSGSTIYFGEGSWLTVV.

This clonotype was observed many times. The rearrangement links TRBV7-9 to TRBJ2-1, with 11 nucleotides matching TRBD2. The J segment lost 5 bases and the V segment lost 5 bases, leaving 14 bases of the junction unmatched. The CDR3 length is 18 residues. CDR1 SEHNR and CDR2 FQNEAQ come from the germline V gene (reference sequence). The CDR3 spells CASSLTAGTSGSNNEQFF. CDR3 DNA sequence: TGTGCCAGCAGCCTCACTGCCGGGACTAGCGGTTCTAACAATGAGCAGTTCTTC.

The count of this clonotype is one. V gene TRBV7-9 combines with J gene TRBJ2-1, with 13 bases lining up with TRBD2. With 6 bases clipped from V and 7 bases from J, the junction kept 3 bases outside the gene matches. CDR1 is SEHNR and CDR2 is FQNEAQ in the germline V gene (reference sequence). The CDR3 length is 14 residues. CDR3 region: CASSRTSGSNEQFF. CDR3 nucleotide sequence: TGTGCCAGCAGTCGGACTAGCGGGAGTAATGAGCAGTTCTTC.

This clonotype was seen a few times. The chain uses TRBV30 and TRBJ1-2, with TRBD1 as a possible D gene (5 bases). V was trimmed by 3 bases and J by 7 bases, leaving 12 bases between them. The CDR3 has 12 amino acids. Germline V lookup: CDR1 GTSNPN, CDR2 SVGIG (reference sequence). The CDR3 DNA follows: TGTGCCTGGAGGGGGACCCTGGGTGGCTACACCTTC. Amino acid sequence: CAWRGTLGGYTF.

V usage is TRBV6-1 and J usage is TRBJ2-7; no clear D gene. Germline-derived CDR1 and CDR2 are MNHNS and SASEGT. The CDR3 spans 15 residues. The CDR3 DNA follows: TGTACCACGATAGACACATTTCGAAGGTCCTACGAGCAGTACTTC. Translated, it gives CTTIDTFRRSYEQYF.

Ten or more counts support this clonotype. The rearrangement links TRBV19 to TRBJ2-7; 8 bases map to TRBD2. The CDR3 is 14 residues long. The germline CDR1 and CDR2 sequences are LNHDA and SQIVND (reference sequence). With 2 bases clipped from V and 3 bases from J, the junction kept 3 bases outside the gene matches. This CDR3 reads CASSIREGGYEQYF. The CDR3 nucleotides are TGTGCCAGTAGTATACGGGAGGGCGGCTACGAGCAGTACTTC.

Comments on this clonotype: Since the CDR3 does not end with the conserved phenylalanine or tryptophan, this likely comes from a read error. The rearrangement links TRBV5-1 to TRBJ2-5; 7 nucleotides agree with TRBD2. The length of the CDR3 is 15 residues. V was pared by 0 bases and J by 4 bases, with 6 bases of the junction left unmatched. Looked up from germline, CDR1 is SGHRS and CDR2 is YFSETQ. The CDR3, as DNA: TGCGCCAGCAGCTTGGCACTGGGGGGGGGAGAGACCCAGTACTAC. It codes for CASSLALGGGETQYY.

This clonotype has ten or more counts. The chain couples TRBV18 to TRBJ2-7; 7 bases align to TRBD2. V was clipped by 2 bases and J by 3 bases; unmatched bases: 7. The CDR3 contains 15 residues. Germline CDR1 KGHSH, CDR2 LQKENI. In DNA form, the CDR3 reads TGTGCCAGCTCACCATCACGCGGGAGAAACTACGAGCAGTACTTC. This gives the protein CASSPSRGRNYEQYF.

In its sample, this clonotype was seen a few times. The chain links TRBV28 to TRBJ2-7; the D gene could be TRBD1 or TRBD2 (5 bases each). Trimming shortened V by 4 bases and J by 3 bases, and 10 bases separated the two germline ends. The CDR3 is 13 amino acids. Germline CDR1 and CDR2: MDHEN and SYDVKM. CDR3 residues: CASSSGTYYEQYF. The CDR3 DNA follows: TGTGCCAGCAGTTCAGGGACGTACTACGAGCAGTACTTC.

This clonotype came up once. A much more abundant neighbour one base away suggests this may be a read error. The chain uses TRBV27 and TRBJ2-1; D is ambiguous. Trimming shortened V by 2 bases and J by 0 bases, and 2 bases separated the two germline ends. This CDR3 region has 13 residues. Per germline, CDR1 MNHEY and CDR2 SMNVEV (reference sequence). DNA for the CDR3: TGTGCCAGCAGTTTAATCTCCTACAATGAGCAGTTCTTC. Its protein product is CASSLISYNEQFF.

This clonotype has a count of ten or more. The rearrangement links TRBV11-3 to TRBJ2-1; 9 nucleotides match TRBD2. The CDR3 extends over 15 amino acids. In germline, CDR1 is SGHNT, CDR2 YENEEA. V gave up 5 bases and J gave up 1 base; unmatched junction bases: 3. As DNA, the CDR3 is TGTGCCAGCAGCCCCCTAGCGGGATCCTACAATGAGCAGTTCTTC. Protein product: CASSPLAGSYNEQFF.

This clonotype has at least ten counts. In nucleotides, the CDR3 is TGTGCCAGCAGCCGTAAACTACTAGCGGACACCTACAATGAGCAGTTCTTC. Translating it yields CASSRKLLADTYNEQFF. The rearrangement joins TRBV7-9 to TRBJ2-1; 8 positions agree with TRBD2. This CDR3 is 17 amino acids long. The germline V gene has CDR1 SEHNR and CDR2 FQNEAQ (reference sequence). V lost 5 bases to trimming and J lost 2 bases; unmatched junction nucleotides: 11.

As for this clonotype: With a much larger clone just one base away, this may be a read error. This rearrangement joins TRBV12-3 or TRBV12-4 to TRBJ2-1; 9 nucleotides match TRBD2. The CDR3 loop spans 15 amino acids. CDR3 residues: CASSLIAGENDEQFF. The CDR3 DNA reads TGTGCTAGCAGCCTAATAGCGGGAGAAAACGATGAGCAGTTCTTC.

As for this clonotype: A much larger clone sits a single nucleotide away, making a read error possible. The chain has TRBV20-1 and TRBJ2-1; TRBD1 matches at 9 bases. This CDR3 contains 16 residues. Trimming cost V 2 bases and J 3 bases; bases outside gene matches: 8. CDR1 is DFQATT and CDR2 is SNEGSKA in the germline V gene (reference sequence). Written as DNA, the CDR3 is TGCAGTGCTAGAAACACCGGGACAGGGAGCTACAATGAGCAGTTCTTC. Its protein is CSARNTGTGSYNEQFF.

This clonotype has at least ten counts. The CDR3 DNA reads TGTGCCAGCAGTGCCGTTCGCCTGGGTGGAAACACCATATATTTT. Residues: CASSAVRLGGNTIYF. This chain uses TRBV2 with TRBJ1-3; the D is unclear. V was pared by 4 bases and J by 3 bases, with 13 bases between. Germline CDR1 reads SNHLY; CDR2 reads FYNNEI. The CDR3 extends over 15 amino acids.

This clonotype was seen many times. The chain recombines TRBV19 with TRBJ1-3; D call uncertain. Trimming pared 6 bases from V and 3 bases from J, leaving 12 bases between. This CDR3 spans 14 amino acids. Germline V gives CDR1 LNHDA, CDR2 SQIVND (reference sequence). The CDR3 nucleotides are TGTGCCAGTAGCTCTGGGTCGGTTGGAAACACCATATATTTT. Translating gives CASSSGSVGNTIYF.

This clonotype was observed at least ten times. The chain carries TRBV2 and TRBJ2-1, with TRBD2 identical over 8 bases. The germline V gene has CDR1 SNHLY and CDR2 FYNNEI. This CDR3 has 15 amino acids. The V segment lost 6 bases and the J segment 8 bases; nucleotides outside the gene matches: 12. The CDR3 DNA sequence: TGTGCCAGCAGCCGGGGGGCGGGAGCGGGGGATGAGCAGTTCTTC. Protein product: CASSRGAGAGDEQFF.